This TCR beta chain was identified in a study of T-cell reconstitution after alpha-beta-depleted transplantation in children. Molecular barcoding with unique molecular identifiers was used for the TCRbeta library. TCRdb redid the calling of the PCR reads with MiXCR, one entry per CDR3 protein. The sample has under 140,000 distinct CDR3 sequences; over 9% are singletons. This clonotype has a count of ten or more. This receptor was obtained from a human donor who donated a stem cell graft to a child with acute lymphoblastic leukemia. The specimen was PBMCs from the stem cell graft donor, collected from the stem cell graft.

The CDR3 is CASSGKGAPHNEQFF. In nucleotides, the CDR3 is TGTGCCAGCAGCGGAAAGGGGGCGCCCCACAATGAGCAGTTCTTC. This chain links TRBV7-3 with TRBJ2-1, with 7 bases aligning to TRBD1. V was clipped by 5 bases and J by 5 bases; unmatched bases: 9. Germline lookup yields CDR1 SGHTA and CDR2 FQGTGA. This CDR3 has 15 residues. Looking up the rest from reference TRBV7-3 and TRBJ2-1 gives the full variable domain: GAGVSQTPSNKVTEKGKYVELRCDPISGHTALYWYRQSLGQGPEFLIYFQGTGAADDSGLPNDRFFAVRPEGSVSTLKIQRTERGDSAVYLCASSGKGAPHNEQFFGPGTRLTVL.